Presented here are 25 T cell receptor beta chains from one specimen sequenced in a study of T-cell reconstitution after alpha-beta-depleted transplantation in children. The TCRbeta library incorporated unique molecular identifiers. TCRdb reprocessed the PCR reads with MiXCR, giving one entry per CDR3 protein. The profile covers roughly 89,000 distinct CDR3 sequences, with 9% to 15% appearing a single time and around 14% taken by the ten largest. The sequenced sample was PBMCs from the stem cell graft donor, obtained from the stem cell graft. These receptors originate from a human donor who donated a stem cell graft to a child with inherited bone marrow failure.

This chain joins TRBV20-1 and TRBJ2-2; tentative D call: TRBD2 (5 bases). CDR3 length: 13 residues. Germline V lookup: CDR1 DFQATT, CDR2 SNEGSKA (reference sequence). Trimming stripped 3 bases from V and 2 bases from J, with 7 bases between. The DNA for the CDR3 is TGCAGTGCTAGCGGACTTAACACCGGGGAGCTGTTTTTT. This translates into CSASGLNTGELFF.

The chain has TRBV10-3 and TRBJ1-6; no clear D gene. V lost 0 bases to trimming and J lost 18 bases, with 18 bases between them. Germline V lookup: CDR1 ENHRY, CDR2 SYGVKD. The length of the CDR3 is 14 residues. CDR3 DNA: TGTGCCATCAGTGAGTCAGACCGACCGGACGGAGGCCACTTT. This translates into CAISESDRPDGGHF.

This clonotype was recorded many times. This chain connects TRBV10-2 to TRBJ2-1; 7 bases match TRBD2. This CDR3 contains 16 residues. J lost 0 bases, V lost 6 bases, and 8 bases had no gene match. Per germline, CDR1 WSHSY and CDR2 SAAADI. CDR3 DNA sequence: TGCGCCAGCAGAACCCCCGGCGGGGGCTCCTACAATGAGCAGTTCTTC. This gives the protein CASRTPGGGSYNEQFF.

CDR3 in DNA: TGTGCCAGTAGAGTTACAGGTCTTTCCTACGAGCAGTACTTC. This encodes CASRVTGLSYEQYF. This chain links TRBV2 with TRBJ2-7; possible D gene TRBD1, 5 bases. From germline, CDR1 is SNHLY and CDR2 FYNNEI. V gave up 9 bases and J gave up 1 base, with 16 bases separating them. This CDR3 region has 14 residues. The full variable domain, in which reference TRBV2 and TRBJ2-7 provide the parts outside the CDR3, is EPEVTQTPSHQVTQMGQEVILRCVPISNHLYFYWYRQILGQKVEFLVSFYNNEISEKSEIFDDQFSVERPDGSNFTLKIRSTKLEDSAMYFCASRVTGLSYEQYFGPGTRLTVT.

This clonotype was found many times. V is TRBV10-3 and J is TRBJ2-3; D remains unclear. Germline loops: CDR1 ENHRY, CDR2 SYGVKD. V was shortened by 5 bases and J by 4 bases, with 13 bases between the two germline ends. This CDR3 contains 14 residues. The CDR3 region is CAISLLNPADTQYF. The CDR3 bases are TGTGCCATCAGTTTACTGAACCCGGCAGATACGCAGTATTTT.

This clonotype was seen many times. This CDR3 is CASSEPTSNTEAFF. CDR3 in DNA: TGTGCCAGCAGTGAACCCACGTCGAACACTGAAGCTTTCTTT. The chain links TRBV2 to TRBJ1-1; D is ambiguous. V was pared by 2 bases and J by 1 base, with 8 bases between. The CDR3 runs to 14 residues. Germline CDR1 SNHLY, CDR2 FYNNEI.

This clonotype has a count of ten or more. This chain joins TRBV20-1 and TRBJ1-1; D unclear. Trimming shortened V by 2 bases and J by 5 bases, and 15 bases separated the two germline ends. Germline CDR1 and CDR2: DFQATT and SNEGSKA (reference sequence). This CDR3 has 14 residues. In DNA form, the CDR3 reads TGCAGTGCTAGATATTACAGCCGAGGGACTGAAGCTTTCTTT. It yields the protein CSARYYSRGTEAFF.

This clonotype was observed at least ten times. J is TRBJ2-3 and V is TRBV5-1; perhaps TRBD2 as D (6 bases). Looked up from germline, CDR1 is SGHRS and CDR2 is YFSETQ. CDR3 length: 13 residues. With 4 bases removed from V and 5 bases from J, the gap between germline ends came to 11 bases. The CDR3 loop reads CASSTEGGDTQYF. CDR3 DNA: TGCGCCAGCAGCACCGAGGGAGGAGATACGCAGTATTTT.

The rearrangement joins TRBV7-3 to TRBJ2-2; D is unresolved. This CDR3 spans 13 amino acids. Germline lookup yields CDR1 SGHTA and CDR2 FQGTGA. V lost 8 bases and J lost 6, with 13 bases in between. The CDR3 spells CASATVGSGELFF. For the CDR3, the DNA is TGTGCCAGCGCGACGGTCGGATCCGGGGAGCTGTTTTTT.

This clonotype was seen many times. The J gene is TRBJ2-3, the V gene TRBV19; TRBD2 might be the D (5 bases). V was pared by 6 bases and J by 5 bases, with 9 bases between. This CDR3 has 12 residues. Germline V gene data show CDR1 as LNHDA and CDR2 as SQIVND (reference sequence). In nucleotides, the CDR3 is TGTGCCAGTAGACAGAGCGGAGATACGCAGTATTTT. Its protein is CASRQSGDTQYF.

This clonotype has a count of ten or more. The V and J genes are TRBV27 and TRBJ1-1; the D is unclear. The length of the CDR3 is 14 residues. Trimming cost V 0 bases and J 3 bases, with 8 bases left between them. Germline V gene sequence: CDR1 MNHEY, CDR2 SMNVEV (reference sequence). CDR3 protein: CASSLSGLYTEAFF. The DNA for the CDR3 is TGTGCCAGCAGTTTATCAGGCCTTTACACTGAAGCTTTCTTT.

This clonotype was observed many times. The chain couples TRBV29-1 to TRBJ2-3, with D possibly matching TRBD1 (6 bases). In germline, CDR1 is SQVTM, CDR2 ANQGSEA. The CDR3 is made up of 13 amino acids. With 3 bases removed from V and 4 bases from J, the gap between germline ends came to 11 bases. The CDR3 nucleotides read TGCAGCGTTGAGCGCAGGGGAGCAGATACGCAGTATTTT. It translates to CSVERRGADTQYF.

This sequence joins TRBV12-2 and TRBJ1-2; TRBD1, as called in the table, went unchecked against the DNA. TRBV12-2 is marked as a pseudogene. The CDR3 totals 15 residues. CDR3 in amino acids: CASRFRGDRHYGYTF. The CDR3, as DNA: TGTGCAAGTCGCTTCCGTGGGGACCGCCACTATGGCTACACCTTC.

This clonotype was counted at least ten times. The rearrangement joins TRBV5-1 to TRBJ1-1, with D unclear. The CDR3 is 15 residues long. The germline CDR1 and CDR2 sequences are SGHRS and YFSETQ. Trimming took off 6 bases at V and 6 bases at J, with 21 bases between the two ends. CDR3 residues: CASKGSTDPGAEAFF. The CDR3 DNA reads as TGCGCCAGCAAGGGAAGTACTGATCCTGGGGCTGAAGCTTTCTTT.

This clonotype was seen repeatedly, ten times or more. This chain connects TRBV20-1 to TRBJ1-1; 8 nucleotides match TRBD1. Per germline, CDR1 DFQATT and CDR2 SNEGSKA (reference sequence). Trimming took 4 bases from V and 5 from J; bases not matched to a gene: 12. The CDR3 sequence is 15 residues long. In nucleotides, the CDR3 is TGCAGTGCTACCGCCCCGACAGGGGAAACGACTGAAGCTTTCTTT. Translating gives CSATAPTGETTEAFF.

Many counts were recorded for this clonotype. The CDR3 loop is CASNWGGAGGNTEAFF. For the CDR3, the DNA is TGTGCCAGCAACTGGGGCGGGGCAGGGGGGAACACTGAAGCTTTCTTT. The V and J genes are TRBV27 and TRBJ1-1; 7 positions match TRBD1. CDR3 size: 16 residues. V shed 7 bases, J shed 1 base, and the junction held 12 bases outside the gene matches. Germline V gives CDR1 MNHEY, CDR2 SMNVEV (reference sequence).

This clonotype occurred many times. The J gene is TRBJ1-2, the V gene TRBV12-3 or TRBV12-4; D is perhaps TRBD1 (6 bases). Between the trimmed V and J ends, which lost 3 bases and 3 bases, there was a span of 8 bases. The CDR3 is 13 amino acids. In DNA form, the CDR3 reads TGTGCCAGCAGTTTTGGACAGCACTATGGCTACACCTTC. This codes for CASSFGQHYGYTF.

This clonotype appeared many times. The CDR3 coding sequence is TGTGCCAGCAGCCCCCCCGGGGCTAGCCGTGAGCAGTTCTTC. Translation gives CASSPPGASREQFF. The chain employs TRBV9 and TRBJ2-1; D possibly uses TRBD1 or TRBD2 (5 bases each). The CDR3 is 14 amino acids. Germline V CDR1 and CDR2: SGDLS, YYNGEE. V was clipped by 4 bases and J by 9 bases, with 17 bases between them. Complete variable domain (other parts from reference TRBV9 and TRBJ2-1): DSGVTQTPKHLITATGQRVTLRCSPRSGDLSVYWYQQSLDQGLQFLIQYYNGEERAKGNILERFSAQQFPDLHSELNLSSLELGDSALYFCASSPPGASREQFFGPGTRLTVL.

Regarding this clonotype: A read error may explain this, as a much larger clone is one base away. The chain combines TRBV5-6 with TRBJ2-7; no firm D call. Trimming removed 1 base from V and 3 bases from J, with 11 bases in between. Germline V lookup: CDR1 SGHDT, CDR2 YYEEEE. This CDR3 spans 14 amino acids. The CDR3 coding sequence is TGTGCCAGCAGCTTGTACGGCACGGGCTACGAGCAGTACTTC. This codes for CASSLYGTGYEQYF.

This clonotype has a count of ten or more. J is TRBJ1-2 and V is TRBV7-2; no clear D gene. Germline V gene sequence: CDR1 SGHTA, CDR2 FQGNSA. CDR3 length: 12 residues. The germline V and J ends were trimmed by 0 bases and 5 bases, with 4 bases remaining between them. CDR3 loop: CASSLAGYGYTF. In nucleotides, the CDR3 is TGTGCCAGCAGCTTAGCCGGATATGGCTACACCTTC.

The chain employs TRBV19 and TRBJ2-7; TRBD1 matches at 9 bases. Germline V lookup: CDR1 LNHDA, CDR2 SQIVND (reference sequence). The CDR3 covers 15 residues. The J segment lost 3 bases and the V segment lost 3 bases, leaving 6 bases of the junction unmatched. This CDR3 reads CASSIYGQGFYEQYF. CDR3 sequence (DNA): TGTGCCAGTAGTATCTACGGACAGGGGTTCTACGAGCAGTACTTC.

The J gene is TRBJ1-2, the V gene TRBV7-2; no definite D call. Germline CDR1 reads SGHTA; CDR2 reads FQGNSA. V shed 6 bases and J shed 7 bases, with 18 bases lying between them. This CDR3 spans 14 amino acids. The CDR3 here is CASREDSLEGGYTF. The CDR3 region has the DNA TGTGCCAGCAGAGAGGACTCATTGGAGGGTGGCTACACCTTC.

This clonotype was counted many times. This sequence joins TRBV20-1 and TRBJ2-7; 12 bases are shared with TRBD1. With V trimmed by 2 bases and J by 4 bases, 3 bases remained unmatched. The germline V gene encodes CDR1 DFQATT and CDR2 SNEGSKA (reference sequence). The CDR3 spans 14 residues. The CDR3 DNA reads as TGCAGTGCTAGATCGGGACAGGGGGCTTACGAGCAGTACTTC. Amino acids: CSARSGQGAYEQYF.

This clonotype was seen at least ten times. The V gene is TRBV27, the J gene TRBJ2-1; D perhaps matches TRBD1 (6 bases). The germline V gene encodes CDR1 MNHEY and CDR2 SMNVEV (reference sequence). Trimming stripped 2 bases from V and 5 bases from J, with 13 bases between. CDR3 length: 15 amino acids. For the CDR3, the DNA is TGTGCCAGCAGTTTACGCAGGGGATGGAACAATGAGCAGTTCTTC. Protein: CASSLRRGWNNEQFF.

This clonotype appeared a few times. The chain is built from TRBV6-1 and TRBJ1-1, with 9 bases identical to TRBD1. CDR1 is MNHNS, CDR2 SASEGT, per germline. This CDR3 comprises 11 residues. J was trimmed by 9 bases and V by 7 bases; bases with no gene match: 3. CDR3 amino acids: CASTGTGKAFF. CDR3 in DNA: TGTGCCAGCACCGGGACAGGGAAAGCTTTCTTT.